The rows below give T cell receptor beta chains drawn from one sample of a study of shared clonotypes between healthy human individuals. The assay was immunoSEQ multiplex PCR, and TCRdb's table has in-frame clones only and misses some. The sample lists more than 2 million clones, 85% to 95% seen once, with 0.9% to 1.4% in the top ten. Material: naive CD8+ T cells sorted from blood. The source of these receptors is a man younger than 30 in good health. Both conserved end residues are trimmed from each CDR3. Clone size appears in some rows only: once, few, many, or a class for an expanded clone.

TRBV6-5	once	ASSPSRNEQY
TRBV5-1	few	ASSTNSGSFYEQY
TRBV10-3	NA	AISEPTSGHHREQY
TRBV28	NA	ASSSPRGANEKLF
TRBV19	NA	ASGQGVNTEAF
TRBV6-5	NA	ASSTFGGSYEQY
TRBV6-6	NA	ASLETGPEKLF
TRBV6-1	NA	ASGFNTEAF
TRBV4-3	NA	ASSQVWSSNQPQH
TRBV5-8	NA	ASSPNTQGAREKLF
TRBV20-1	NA	SARLGNEQF
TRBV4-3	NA	ASSQVPDGQFNEKLF
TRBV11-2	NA	ASSLEPVSYNEQF
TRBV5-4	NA	ASSLAPGNTYEQY
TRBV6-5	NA	ASSYGPVGEQF
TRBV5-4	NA	ASSWAGSTYNSPLH